This T cell receptor beta chain derives from a study of blood T cell repertoires in COVID-19. The repertoire was sequenced with immunoSEQ multiplex PCR; TCRdb's copy has only in-frame clones and lacks some. Of roughly 24,000 clones detected, around nine tenths appear once; the ten largest clones hold about 7.5%. V lost 5 bases to trimming and J lost 6 bases, with 8 bases between them. The CDR3 extends over 12 amino acids. The germline V gene has CDR1 MNHEY and CDR2 SMNVEV (reference sequence). This clonotype was obtained from a human donor in a cohort sampled during active COVID-19. Sequencing was carried out using peripheral blood. The rearrangement joins TRBV27 to TRBJ2-1; TRBD1 is a possible D gene (6 bases). CDR3 DNA sequence: TGTGCCAGCAGTCACAGGGTCAATGAGCAGTTCTTC. Its translation is CASSHRVNEQFF.